The present T cell receptor beta chain was sequenced within a study of T cells in Graves' hyperthyroidism and ophthalmopathy. Amplification of TCR beta CDR3 regions used RNA as the template. With the HTBI primer set, the TCR CDR3 went through a first round of RT-PCR. TCRdb reanalysed the multiplex PCR reads using MiXCR and keeps one entry per CDR3 protein. The sample consists of hundreds of thousands of distinct CDR3 sequences, approximately 15% of them appearing once. On this clonotype itself: The antigen remains unidentified.

Notes on the study in general: A model of 13 V-J pairs discriminated ophthalmopathy from stable hyperthyroidism.

The sequenced sample consisted of blood. The TCR sequence derives from a woman in her twenties or thirties with Graves' hyperthyroidism.

The CDR3 DNA is TGTGCCAGCAGCCAAGTCCCACCGAGCTCTGGAAACACCATATATTTT. Translated: CASSQVPPSSGNTIYF. The V and J genes are TRBV14 and TRBJ1-3; D gene unclear. CDR1 and CDR2 (germline): SGHDN, FVKESK. The length of the CDR3 is 16 residues. V dropped 1 base and J dropped 0 bases, with 10 bases sitting between them. The variable domain in full, completed from reference TRBV14 and TRBJ1-3, reads EAGVTQFPSHSVIEKGQTVTLRCDPISGHDNLYWYRRVMGKEIKFLLHFVKESKQDESGMPNNRFLAERTGGTYSTLKVQPAELEDSGVYFCASSQVPPSSGNTIYFGEGSWLTVV.